Listed here are 15 T cell receptor beta chains from one sample, sequenced in a study of OX40 agonist ivuxolimab in advanced cancers. Data came from immunoSEQ multiplex PCR; TCRdb stores just in-frame clones and leaves some out. Here the sample spans about 52,000 clones, around four fifths being singletons. The material was CD4+ or CD8+ T cells sorted from blood, obtained in a trial of the OX40 agonist ivuxolimab. Source of these receptors: an adult with an advanced solid tumor such as melanoma, head and neck, liver or kidney cancer.

This clone was picked up one time. The CDR3 sequence is CASSLGLAVSSDTQYF. DNA of the CDR3: TGTGCCAGCAGCTTAGGACTAGCGGTTTCCTCAGATACGCAGTATTTT. This chain uses TRBV7-2 with TRBJ2-3, with TRBD2 matching 9 bases. The germline gives CDR1 SGHTA, CDR2 FQGNSA. V was pared by 1 base and J by 4 bases, with 6 bases of the junction left unmatched. This CDR3 has 16 amino acids.

The chain employs TRBV2 and TRBJ1-1, with a tentative D call TRBD1 (5 bases). The germline V and J ends were trimmed by 0 bases and 8 bases, with 19 bases remaining between them. The CDR3 spans 16 residues. Germline CDR1 is SNHLY and CDR2 is FYNNEI. The CDR3 here is CASSEAGAGIREEAFF. The CDR3 DNA reads as TGTGCCAGCAGTGAAGCAGGGGCAGGTATTCGGGAGGAAGCTTTCTTT. Full variable domain (remainder filled in from reference TRBV2 and TRBJ1-1): EPEVTQTPSHQVTQMGQEVILRCVPISNHLYFYWYRQILGQKVEFLVSFYNNEISEKSEIFDDQFSVERPDGSNFTLKIRSTKLEDSAMYFCASSEAGAGIREEAFFGQGTRLTVV.

The gene calls are TRBV2 and TRBJ2-7; tentatively, D is TRBD1 (6 bases). This CDR3 has 14 amino acids. Germline V gene lookup returns CDR1 SNHLY and CDR2 FYNNEI. V was trimmed by 4 bases and J by 4 bases, leaving 14 bases between them. CDR3 loop: CASSGLQGLYEQYF. In DNA, the CDR3 is TGTGCCAGCAGTGGTCTACAGGGATTGTACGAGCAGTACTTC. Full variable domain (remainder filled in from reference TRBV2 and TRBJ2-7): EPEVTQTPSHQVTQMGQEVILRCVPISNHLYFYWYRQILGQKVEFLVSFYNNEISEKSEIFDDQFSVERPDGSNFTLKIRSTKLEDSAMYFCASSGLQGLYEQYFGPGTRLTVT.

The chain links TRBV27 to TRBJ1-2; TRBD1 might be the D (5 bases). Germline CDR1 is MNHEY and CDR2 is SMNVEV (reference sequence). The CDR3 contains 17 residues. Trimming pared 5 bases from V and 5 bases from J, leaving 24 bases between. CDR3 DNA sequence: TGTGCCAGCAGTCCGCGTACCTCTCAGGGTAGCCCATATGGCTACACCTTC. This codes for CASSPRTSQGSPYGYTF.

The chain employs TRBV2 and TRBJ1-4; 7 nucleotides agree with TRBD1. V lost 6 bases and J lost 8; bases outside the gene matches: 12. Per germline, CDR1 SNHLY and CDR2 FYNNEI. The CDR3 runs to 15 residues. CDR3 nucleotides: TGTGCCAGCAGCCCTACAGGGGCGGGAGGGGAAAAACTGTTTTTT. Its protein is CASSPTGAGGEKLFF. Drawing the rest from reference TRBV2 and TRBJ1-4, the complete variable domain is EPEVTQTPSHQVTQMGQEVILRCVPISNHLYFYWYRQILGQKVEFLVSFYNNEISEKSEIFDDQFSVERPDGSNFTLKIRSTKLEDSAMYFCASSPTGAGGEKLFFGSGTQLSVL.

The V call is TRBV19, the J call TRBJ2-1; 8 nucleotides match TRBD2. In germline, CDR1 is LNHDA, CDR2 SQIVND (reference sequence). This CDR3 is 15 amino acids long. The trim removed 3 bases at V and 4 bases at J, leaving 5 bases unmatched. For the CDR3, the DNA is TGTGCCAGTAGTATGATAGCGGGGATTTACAATGAGCAGTTCTTC. Translating gives CASSMIAGIYNEQFF.

The rearrangement uses TRBV11-2 and TRBJ2-3; D ambiguous. The V gene's germline CDR1 is SGHAT and CDR2 FQNNGV. The CDR3 consists of 15 residues. Trimming shortened V by 4 bases and J by 0 bases, and 11 bases separated the two germline ends. The CDR3 loop is CASSSEAASTDTQYF. The CDR3 nucleotides read TGTGCCAGCAGCTCTGAGGCGGCTAGCACAGATACGCAGTATTTT.

The V call is TRBV19, the J call TRBJ1-2, with D tentatively TRBD1 (6 bases). The germline CDR1 and CDR2 sequences are LNHDA and SQIVND (reference sequence). Trimming took off 1 base at V and 6 bases at J, with 15 bases between the two ends. The CDR3 has 15 amino acids. CDR3: CASSIASGESNGYTF. The CDR3, as DNA: TGTGCCAGTAGTATAGCGTCAGGGGAATCCAATGGCTACACCTTC.

The V call is TRBV2, the J call TRBJ1-1, with D tentatively TRBD1 (6 bases). Trimming shortened V by 8 bases and J by 10 bases, and 23 bases separated the two germline ends. The CDR3 has 14 amino acids. In germline, CDR1 is SNHLY, CDR2 FYNNEI. In DNA, the CDR3 is TGTGCCAGCGGTAACCTACAGGGTACTTTTGTAGCTTTCTTT. This codes for CASGNLQGTFVAFF. The full variable domain, rest sourced from reference TRBV2 and TRBJ1-1, is EPEVTQTPSHQVTQMGQEVILRCVPISNHLYFYWYRQILGQKVEFLVSFYNNEISEKSEIFDDQFSVERPDGSNFTLKIRSTKLEDSAMYFCASGNLQGTFVAFFGQGTRLTVV.

This sequence joins TRBV5-8 and TRBJ1-5; 8 bases are a match to TRBD1. The V segment lost 4 bases and the J segment 1 base; nucleotides outside the gene matches: 7. This CDR3 has 16 amino acids. The V gene's germline CDR1 is SGHTS and CDR2 YDEGEE. The CDR3 DNA is TGTGCCAGCAGCCAAGGGACAGGCTTAAGCAATCAGCCCCAGCATTTT. Protein sequence: CASSQGTGLSNQPQHF.

The gene calls are TRBV7-2 and TRBJ1-6; TRBD1 aligns across 7 bases. Trimming took 5 bases from V and 14 from J; bases not matched to a gene: 9. Germline values: CDR1 SGHTA, CDR2 FQGNSA. The CDR3 spans 13 residues. CDR3: CASSNRDSRALHF. The CDR3 DNA sequence: TGTGCCAGCAGCAACCGGGACAGCCGGGCCCTCCACTTT.

V and J are TRBV7-9 and TRBJ2-5; D uncertain. Trimming cost V 1 base and J 1 base, with 7 bases left between them. This CDR3 is built from 14 residues. The germline gives CDR1 SEHNR, CDR2 FQNEAQ (reference sequence). The CDR3 bases are TGTGCCAGCAGCTTAGGCCTCCTCCAAGAGACCCAGTACTTC. Its translation is CASSLGLLQETQYF. The full variable domain, completed using reference TRBV7-9 and TRBJ2-5, is DTGVSQNPRHKITKRGQNVTFRCDPISEHNRLYWYRQTLGQGPEFLTYFQNEAQLEKSRLLSDRFSAERPKGSFSTLEIQRTEQGDSAMYLCASSLGLLQETQYFGPGTRLLVL.

V gene TRBV5-1 combines with J gene TRBJ1-3; D is unresolved. Per germline, CDR1 SGHRS and CDR2 YFSETQ. The V gene lost 2 bases and the J gene lost 0 bases, with 15 bases spanning the gap. The CDR3 sequence is 17 residues long. CDR3 sequence reads: CASSLGPRMSSGNTIYF. In DNA form, the CDR3 reads TGCGCCAGCAGCTTAGGTCCCAGGATGAGCTCTGGAAACACCATATATTTT.

V and J are TRBV7-2 and TRBJ2-7; no reliable D call. The CDR3 is 11 amino acids. V shed 4 bases and J shed 2 bases, with 3 bases lying between them. Germline loops: CDR1 SGHTA, CDR2 FQGNSA. The CDR3 DNA reads as TGTGCCAGCAGCTCCGCCTACGAGCAGTACTTC. As protein: CASSSAYEQYF.

The chain couples TRBV7-2 to TRBJ2-5; no clear D. The CDR3 spans 14 residues. Germline loops: CDR1 SGHTA, CDR2 FQGNSA. Trimming took 0 bases from V and 0 from J, leaving 5 bases between them. CDR3 bases: TGTGCCAGCAGCTTAGCTATTTACCAAGAGACCCAGTACTTC. Translated: CASSLAIYQETQYF. Variable domain in full (rest from reference TRBV7-2 and TRBJ2-5): GAGVSQSPSNKVTEKGKDVELRCDPISGHTALYWYRQSLGQGLEFLIYFQGNSAPDKSGLPSDRFSAERTGGSVSTLTIQRTQQEDSAVYLCASSLAIYQETQYFGPGTRLLVL.